This T cell receptor (beta chain) stems from a study of CD8+ T cells in alopecia areata. Comments on this clone: The antigen remains unidentified.

RNA extraction was followed by reverse transcription into cDNA, which acted as the sequencing template. Generated by immunoSEQ multiplex PCR, the TCRdb table keeps only in-frame clones and is missing some. The sample has about 220,000 clones; 50% to 60% are singletons. The CDR3 consists of 12 residues. J was trimmed by 8 bases and V by 4 bases; bases with no gene match: 3. Germline values: CDR1 MGHRA, CDR2 YSYEKL. Findings and limits, study-wide: Numerous expanded lesional clones remained in scalp and blood during tofacitinib. An increase in clonality over normal scalp was evident in lesional scalp, especially alopecia totalis/universalis.

Noted treatment: oral pan-JAK inhibitor, 5-10 mg twice daily. The chain recombines TRBV4-1 with TRBJ1-2; 8 bases align to TRBD1. The TCR comes from a human donor with alopecia areata. The source material was CD4+ T cells sorted from blood, sampled at week 4, from a patient treated with tofacitinib. CDR3 coding DNA: TGCGCCAGCAGCCTGGACAGGGTCGGCTACACCTTC. The encoded protein is CASSLDRVGYTF.